The TCR beta chain under discussion was sequenced for a study of beta chain features in type 1 diabetes. Germline V gene data show CDR1 as SGHDT and CDR2 as YYEEEE. The V end was cut by 2 bases, the J end by 6 bases, with 7 bases between. This CDR3 contains 12 residues. Via the markers CD45RO/CCR7/CD25/CD127/CD95/CD27, stem cell-like memory, regulatory, central memory and naive CD4+ cells were sorted. Reverse transcription of all isolated RNA meant that expressed TCRB transcripts were sequenced. The data were produced by immunoSEQ multiplex PCR, yet TCRdb's version contains in-frame clones alone and is incomplete. Of some 240,000 clones in the sample, approximately 11% were seen once.

This chain uses TRBV5-6 with TRBJ2-3; no firm D call. This TCR came from a man younger than 35 in good health. Sequenced input: central memory CD4+ T cells from blood. The CDR3 loop reads CASSFLEDTQYF. CDR3 DNA sequence: TGTGCCAGCAGCTTTCTTGAGGATACGCAGTATTTT. The complete variable domain, with remaining parts taken from reference TRBV5-6 and TRBJ2-3, reads DAGVTQSPTHLIKTRGQQVTLRCSPKSGHDTVSWYQQALGQGPQFIFQYYEEEERQRGNFPDRFSGHQFPNYSSELNVNALLLGDSALYLCASSFLEDTQYFGPGTRLTVL.